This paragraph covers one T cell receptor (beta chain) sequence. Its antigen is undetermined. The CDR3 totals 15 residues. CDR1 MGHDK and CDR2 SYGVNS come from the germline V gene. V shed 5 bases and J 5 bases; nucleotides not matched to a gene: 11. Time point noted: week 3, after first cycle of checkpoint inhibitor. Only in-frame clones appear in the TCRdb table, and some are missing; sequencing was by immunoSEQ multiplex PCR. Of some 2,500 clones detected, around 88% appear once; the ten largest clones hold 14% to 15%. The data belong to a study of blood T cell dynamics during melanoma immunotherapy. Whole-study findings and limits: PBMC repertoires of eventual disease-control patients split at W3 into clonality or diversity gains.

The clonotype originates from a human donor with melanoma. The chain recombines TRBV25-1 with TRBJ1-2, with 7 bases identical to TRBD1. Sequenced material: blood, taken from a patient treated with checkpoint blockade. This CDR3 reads CASSPGGFSTYGYTF. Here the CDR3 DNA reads TGTGCCAGCAGTCCAGGGGGGTTTTCGACATATGGCTACACCTTC.